The next 26 T cell receptor beta chains were all read from a single sample in a study of response to subunit inactivated influenza vaccine. TCRdb re-analysed the RT-PCR reads in MiXCR, keeping a single row per CDR3 protein. The table shows over 450,000 distinct CDR3 sequences, with 13% occurring only once. Sequenced material: PBMCs from blood, taken 45 days after vaccination. These receptors came from a man between 45 and 60 years old who received an inactivated influenza vaccine.

The table lists this clonotype with many counts. The chain carries TRBV9 and TRBJ2-3; weak D call: TRBD2 (7 bases). The ends were cut back, 4 bases at V and 3 bases at J, with 18 bases in the middle. CDR3 length: 16 residues. CDR1 is SGDLS and CDR2 is YYNGEE in the germline V gene. The CDR3 reads CASSPTGGLETDTQYF. In DNA, the CDR3 is TGTGCCAGCAGCCCTACCGGGGGGCTGGAAACAGATACGCAGTATTTT. The whole variable domain, filled in from reference TRBV9 and TRBJ2-3, reads DSGVTQTPKHLITATGQRVTLRCSPRSGDLSVYWYQQSLDQGLQFLIQYYNGEERAKGNILERFSAQQFPDLHSELNLSSLELGDSALYFCASSPTGGLETDTQYFGPGTRLTVL.

This clonotype was seen at least ten times. The chain employs TRBV12-3 or TRBV12-4 and TRBJ2-4; possibly TRBD1 for D (6 bases). The CDR3 sequence is 15 residues long. The germline V and J ends were trimmed by 5 bases and 3 bases, with 14 bases remaining between them. The CDR3, as DNA: TGTGCCAGCAGTACTCAGGGGTTTGTCAAAAACATTCAGTACTTC. This encodes CASSTQGFVKNIQYF.

This clonotype turned up a few times. The chain uses TRBV4-3 and TRBJ2-1, with D possibly being TRBD1 (8 bases). The germline gives CDR1 LGHNA, CDR2 YSLEER. The CDR3 is 16 amino acids. V lost 2 bases and J 0 bases, leaving 11 bases between the germline ends. CDR3 DNA sequence: TGCGCCAGCAGCCAAACAGGGGGGGCCTCCTACAATGAGCAGTTCTTC. Its translation is CASSQTGGASYNEQFF.

This clonotype was seen repeatedly, ten times or more. The chain recombines TRBV12-3 or TRBV12-4 with TRBJ2-7; maybe TRBD2 (6 bases). CDR3 length: 14 amino acids. The ends were cut back, 6 bases at V and 2 bases at J, with 14 bases in the middle. CDR3 protein: CASSSSGFPYEQYF. In DNA form, the CDR3 reads TGTGCCAGCAGCTCCAGCGGGTTTCCCTACGAGCAGTACTTC.

The V call is TRBV5-1, the J call TRBJ2-5; D unresolved. The germline V gene encodes CDR1 SGHRS and CDR2 YFSETQ. The ends were cut back, 0 bases at V and 5 bases at J, with 8 bases in the middle. This CDR3 comprises 13 residues. CDR3 protein: CASSLGAVETQYF. Here the CDR3 DNA reads TGCGCCAGCAGCTTGGGGGCTGTGGAGACCCAGTACTTC. Based on the CDR3 plus reference TRBV5-1 and TRBJ2-5, the full variable domain is KAGVTQTPRYLIKTRGQQVTLSCSPISGHRSVSWYQQTPGQGLQFLFEYFSETQRNKGNFPGRFSGRQFSNSRSEMNVSTLELGDSALYLCASSLGAVETQYFGPGTRLLVL.

This clonotype showed up just a few times. The chain uses TRBV24-1 and TRBJ2-3; TRBD1 is a possible D gene (6 bases). CDR3 length: 14 amino acids. Germline CDR1 and CDR2: KGHDR and SFDVKD. Trimming removed 5 bases from V and 4 bases from J, with 12 bases in between. The CDR3 DNA sequence: TGTGCCACCAGTGGGCAGGGGCTGCCAGATACGCAGTATTTT. This codes for CATSGQGLPDTQYF.

This sequence joins TRBV11-1 and TRBJ2-7; 9 bases map to TRBD1. The germline CDR1 and CDR2 sequences are SGHAT and FQDESV (reference sequence). Germline trimming cut 7 bases from V and 3 bases from J; bases unmatched to any gene: 7. This CDR3 has 14 residues. The CDR3 DNA sequence: TGTGCCAGCAAGCCACAGGGGGCGTACTACGAGCAGTACTTC. Protein: CASKPQGAYYEQYF. The variable domain in full, completed from reference TRBV11-1 and TRBJ2-7, reads EAEVAQSPRYKITEKSQAVAFWCDPISGHATLYWYRQILGQGPELLVQFQDESVVDDSQLPKDRFSAERLKGVDSTLKIQPAELGDSAMYLCASKPQGAYYEQYFGPGTRLTVT.

The J gene is TRBJ2-7, the V gene TRBV12-3 or TRBV12-4; 8 bases match TRBD2. This CDR3 region has 16 residues. After removal of 1 base from V and 5 bases from J, the junction contained 10 bases not matched to a gene. In DNA form, the CDR3 reads TGTGCCAGCAGTTTAGAGACCGTAGCGGGGAACGACGAGCAGTACTTC. Translation gives CASSLETVAGNDEQYF.

DNA of the CDR3: TGTGCCAGCAGCCCTTTCGGACGGGCAAGGGAGTATGGCTACACCTTC. Translating it yields CASSPFGRAREYGYTF. The chain links TRBV3-1 to TRBJ1-2; D remains unclear. Trimming left V 4 bases short and J 5 bases short, with 20 bases between. CDR3 length equals 16 residues. The germline CDR1 and CDR2 sequences are LGHDT and YNNKEL (reference sequence).

The chain employs TRBV7-6 and TRBJ2-7, with D tentatively TRBD1 (5 bases). This CDR3 is 14 amino acids long. The germline V and J ends were trimmed by 5 bases and 5 bases, with 16 bases remaining between them. Germline V gene lookup returns CDR1 SGHVS and CDR2 FNYEAQ. CDR3 coding DNA: TGTGCCAGCAGCGACAGTGGCTCTGTCCACGAGCAGTACTTC. Translating it yields CASSDSGSVHEQYF. Full variable domain (outside the CDR3, taken from reference TRBV7-6 and TRBJ2-7): GAGVSQSPRYKVTKRGQDVALRCDPISGHVSLYWYRQALGQGPEFLTYFNYEAQQDKSGLPNDRFSAERPEGSISTLTIQRTEQRDSAMYRCASSDSGSVHEQYFGPGTRLTVT.

V is TRBV20-1 and J is TRBJ2-3, with D uncertain. Looked up from germline, CDR1 is DFQATT and CDR2 is SNEGSKA (reference sequence). Trimming stripped 0 bases from V and 2 bases from J, with 6 bases between. The CDR3 runs to 13 residues. The CDR3 spells CSARDSTTDTQYF. DNA for the CDR3: TGCAGTGCTAGAGATTCGACCACAGATACGCAGTATTTT.

The sample holds a few counts of this clonotype. The rearrangement links TRBV5-6 to TRBJ2-1; tentatively, D is TRBD1 or TRBD2 (5 bases each). Per the germline V gene, CDR1 is SGHDT and CDR2 is YYEEEE. This CDR3 has 16 amino acids. Trimming shortened V by 4 bases and J by 4 bases, and 18 bases separated the two germline ends. CDR3 sequence: CASSEQGGGRYNEQFF. The CDR3 DNA sequence: TGTGCCAGCAGCGAACAAGGTGGGGGTAGATACAATGAGCAGTTCTTC. The full variable domain, in which reference TRBV5-6 and TRBJ2-1 provide the parts outside the CDR3, is DAGVTQSPTHLIKTRGQQVTLRCSPKSGHDTVSWYQQALGQGPQFIFQYYEEEERQRGNFPDRFSGHQFPNYSSELNVNALLLGDSALYLCASSEQGGGRYNEQFFGPGTRLTVL.

This clonotype occurred many times. V and J are TRBV5-5 and TRBJ1-1, with TRBD1 matching over 9 bases. The trim removed 3 bases at V and 2 bases at J, leaving 2 bases unmatched. The germline CDR1 and CDR2 sequences are SGHKS and YYEKEE (reference sequence). This CDR3 contains 14 residues. This CDR3 is CASSWGQGNTEAFF. CDR3 nucleotide sequence: TGTGCCAGCAGCTGGGGACAGGGTAACACTGAAGCTTTCTTT.

The rearrangement links TRBV6-1 to TRBJ1-2; a weak D match, TRBD1 (6 bases). This CDR3 comprises 15 residues. V was trimmed by 7 bases and J by 3 bases, leaving 18 bases between them. Per germline, CDR1 MNHNS and CDR2 SASEGT. The CDR3 DNA is TGTGCCAGCACCGACGTTCGAGGGGGGTACTATGGCTACACCTTC. Translating it yields CASTDVRGGYYGYTF.

The chain links TRBV28 to TRBJ2-1; tentative D call: TRBD2 (6 bases). Trimming shortened V by 3 bases and J by 5 bases, and 14 bases separated the two germline ends. The CDR3 runs 15 residues. Per germline, CDR1 MDHEN and CDR2 SYDVKM. The CDR3 DNA reads TGTGCCAGCAGTTTCGATGGCGGGGAGGACAATGAGCAGTTCTTC. Translated, it gives CASSFDGGEDNEQFF.

The sample holds a few counts of this clonotype. CDR3: CASSQGLFSGNTIYF. The DNA for the CDR3 is TGCGCCAGCAGCCAAGGGCTGTTCTCTGGAAACACCATATATTTT. The V call is TRBV4-3, the J call TRBJ1-3; D is undetermined. CDR3 length equals 15 residues. Germline V gene data show CDR1 as LGHNA and CDR2 as YSLEER. V shed 1 base and J shed 0 bases, with 7 bases lying between them.

This clonotype was seen repeatedly, ten times or more. This chain uses TRBV3-1 with TRBJ2-7; possible D gene TRBD2, 5 bases. Trimming cost V 2 bases and J 6 bases, with 8 bases left between them. The CDR3 spans 12 residues. In germline, CDR1 is LGHDT, CDR2 YNNKEL (reference sequence). CDR3 in amino acids: CASSQTRGEQYF. The CDR3 coding sequence is TGTGCCAGCAGCCAAACACGGGGCGAGCAGTACTTC.

The table lists this clonotype with a few counts. This chain uses TRBV5-1 with TRBJ2-5, with TRBD2 identical over 8 bases. CDR1 and CDR2 (germline): SGHRS, YFSETQ. The CDR3 totals 15 residues. Germline trimming cut 3 bases from V and 5 bases from J; bases unmatched to any gene: 9. CDR3 sequence: CASSWGRGGKETQYF. The CDR3 bases are TGCGCCAGCAGCTGGGGACGGGGGGGCAAGGAGACCCAGTACTTC.

The chain carries TRBV7-9 and TRBJ2-1; 7 positions agree with TRBD2. The V segment lost 5 bases and the J segment 7 bases; nucleotides outside the gene matches: 11. Germline CDR1 is SEHNR and CDR2 is FQNEAQ (reference sequence). The CDR3 loop spans 15 amino acids. DNA for the CDR3: TGTGCCAGCAGCCTCCCTAGCGGAAAGGGGAATGAGCAGTTCTTC. It codes for CASSLPSGKGNEQFF.

This clonotype was recorded a few times. Here the CDR3 DNA reads TGCAGCGTTGAAGGTCCAGAGGAGTATGGCTACACCTTC. Its protein product is CSVEGPEEYGYTF. The chain couples TRBV29-1 to TRBJ1-2; no clear D gene. This CDR3 comprises 13 residues. CDR1 and CDR2 (germline): SQVTM, ANQGSEA. Trimming took off 1 base at V and 5 bases at J, with 11 bases between the two ends.

This clonotype has a handful of counts. The chain's CDR3 is CASSLPRAVQLTDTQYF. CDR3 in DNA: TGTGCCAGCAGTTTGCCTCGGGCAGTACAACTCACAGATACGCAGTATTTT. The gene calls are TRBV28 and TRBJ2-3; no reliable D call. CDR3 size: 17 residues. CDR1 and CDR2 from the germline V gene are MDHEN and SYDVKM. Trimming shortened V by 3 bases and J by 2 bases, and 18 bases separated the two germline ends.

This clonotype is a singleton in its sample. The chain recombines TRBV6-1 with TRBJ2-6; D is undetermined. Germline lookup yields CDR1 MNHNS and CDR2 SASEGT. The V end was cut by 7 bases, the J end by 2 bases, with 24 bases between. This CDR3 is built from 19 residues. The CDR3: CASTRDPEDVVAGANVLTF. The CDR3 DNA is TGTGCCAGCACCCGAGACCCAGAAGATGTGGTAGCTGGGGCCAACGTCCTGACTTTC.

The table lists this clonotype with a few counts. The chain recombines TRBV20-1 with TRBJ2-1; a possible D gene is TRBD2 (6 bases). Trimming removed 0 bases at V and 4 bases at J, with 19 bases between. CDR3 length: 17 amino acids. CDR1 and CDR2 (germline): DFQATT, SNEGSKA (reference sequence). This chain's CDR3 is CSARDQRTAGRYNEQFF. DNA for the CDR3: TGCAGTGCTAGAGATCAGCGGACCGCGGGAAGGTACAATGAGCAGTTCTTC.

This clonotype was seen a few times. This chain connects TRBV4-1 to TRBJ2-3, with D possibly matching TRBD2 (5 bases). The germline V and J ends were trimmed by 3 bases and 7 bases, with 14 bases remaining between them. The length of the CDR3 is 14 residues. Per the germline V gene, CDR1 is MGHRA and CDR2 is YSYEKL. This CDR3 reads CASSQANTGNTQYF. DNA of the CDR3: TGCGCCAGCAGCCAGGCGAACACGGGGAATACGCAGTATTTT.

This clonotype was observed a few times. J is TRBJ1-5 and V is TRBV2, with TRBD1 matching over 8 bases. V was pared by 0 bases and J by 6 bases, with 10 bases of the junction left unmatched. Germline CDR1 SNHLY, CDR2 FYNNEI. CDR3 length equals 17 residues. This CDR3 is CASSEAWTGRKSQPQHF. The DNA for the CDR3 is TGTGCCAGCAGTGAAGCCTGGACAGGGCGGAAAAGTCAGCCCCAGCATTTT.

The chain uses TRBV7-2 and TRBJ2-3; D perhaps matches TRBD1 (5 bases). The CDR3 covers 16 residues. The V gene's germline CDR1 is SGHTA and CDR2 FQGNSA. With 1 base removed from V and 4 bases from J, the gap between germline ends came to 15 bases. As DNA, the CDR3 is TGTGCCAGCAGCTTAGTATACCAGGGTGGCCCAGATACGCAGTATTTT. This sequence encodes CASSLVYQGGPDTQYF. The whole variable domain, filled in from reference TRBV7-2 and TRBJ2-3, reads GAGVSQSPSNKVTEKGKDVELRCDPISGHTALYWYRQSLGQGLEFLIYFQGNSAPDKSGLPSDRFSAERTGGSVSTLTIQRTQQEDSAVYLCASSLVYQGGPDTQYFGPGTRLTVL.